This paragraph covers one TCR beta chain sequence. Its antigen remains unidentified. A read error may account for a junction end that differs from germline. The authors used template switching to add a universal primer site and gave cDNA unique molecular identifiers. TCRdb redid the calling of the 5' RACE reads with MiXCR, one entry per CDR3 protein. The sample carries 1.5 million to 2 million distinct CDR3 sequences, around 29% recorded once. The sample belongs to a study of identical twins. Healthy Caucasians supplied all donations. The CDR3 is 15 residues long. CDR1 SGHRS and CDR2 YFSETQ come from the germline V gene. Findings and caveats of the study: The study found that models underestimated out-of-frame TCR alpha sharing in monozygotic twins. Out-of-frame alpha sequences shared between twins exhibited an excess of low generation probability.

The chain recombines TRBV5-1 with TRBJ2-5, with a tentative D call TRBD2 (6 bases). This clonotype was sampled from a newborn girl in good health. Sequenced input: cord blood. CDR3 in amino acids: CASSLEGGNQETRYF. In DNA form, the CDR3 reads TGCGCCAGCAGCTTGGAGGGAGGAAACCAAGAGACCCGGTACTTC.